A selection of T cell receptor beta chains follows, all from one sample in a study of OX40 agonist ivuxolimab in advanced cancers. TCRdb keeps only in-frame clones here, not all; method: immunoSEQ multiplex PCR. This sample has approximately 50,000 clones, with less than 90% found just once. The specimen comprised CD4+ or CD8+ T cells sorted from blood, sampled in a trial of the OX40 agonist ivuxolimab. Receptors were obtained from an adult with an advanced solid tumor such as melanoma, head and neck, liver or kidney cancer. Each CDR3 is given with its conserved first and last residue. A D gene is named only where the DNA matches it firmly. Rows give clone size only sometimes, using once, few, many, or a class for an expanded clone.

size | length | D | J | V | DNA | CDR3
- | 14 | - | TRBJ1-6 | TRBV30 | TGTGCCTGGAGTGTATTGGCAGCTAATTCACCCCTCCACTTT | CAWSVLAANSPLHF
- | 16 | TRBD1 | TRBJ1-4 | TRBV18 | TGTGCCAGCTCACCACCGCGGGGACAGCGGGGTGAAAAACTGTTTTTT | CASSPPRGQRGEKLFF
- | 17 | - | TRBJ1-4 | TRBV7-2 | TGTGCCAGCACTCCAGGGTGGGCACAACTTCCTAATGAAAAACTGTTTTTT | CASTPGWAQLPNEKLFF
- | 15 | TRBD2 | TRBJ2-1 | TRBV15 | TGTGCCACCAGCCGAAGACTAGCCGGGGGGGGAGAGCAGTTCTTC | CATSRRLAGGGEQFF
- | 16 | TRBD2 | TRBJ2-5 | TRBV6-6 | TGTGCCAGCAGTTTCCCAGCGGGAGTTGGTCAAGAGACCCAGTACTTC | CASSFPAGVGQETQYF
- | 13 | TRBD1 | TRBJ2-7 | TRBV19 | TGTGCCAGTAGTTTCCGACAGGGATACGAGCAGTACTTC | CASSFRQGYEQYF
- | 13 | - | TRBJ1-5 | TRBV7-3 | TGTGCCAGCAGCTTGGGAAAGAATCAGCCCCAGCATTTT | CASSLGKNQPQHF
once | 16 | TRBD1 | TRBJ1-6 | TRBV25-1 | TGTGCCAGCAGTGACCAAAGTGGGACAGGGAATTCACCCCTCCACTTT | CASSDQSGTGNSPLHF
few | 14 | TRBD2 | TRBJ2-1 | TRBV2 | TGTGCCAGCAGCCCGCGGGGGGGGCCCAATGAGCAGTTCTTC | CASSPRGGPNEQFF
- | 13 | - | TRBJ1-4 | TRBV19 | TGTGCCAGTAATAGCCGCATTAATGAAAAACTGTTTTTT | CASNSRINEKLFF
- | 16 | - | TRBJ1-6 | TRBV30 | TGTGCCTGGAGTTTATCGGGGGACCCACGGGATTCACCCCTCCACTTT | CAWSLSGDPRDSPLHF
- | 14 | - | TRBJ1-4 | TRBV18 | TGTGCCAGCTCACTGGACACCTCTAATGAAAAACTGTTTTTT | CASSLDTSNEKLFF
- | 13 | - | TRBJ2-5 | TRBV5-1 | TGCGCCAGCAGCTTGGAACAGGGAGAGACCCAGTACTTC | CASSLEQGETQYF
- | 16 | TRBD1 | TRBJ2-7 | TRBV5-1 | TGCGCCAGCAGCTTGGATTCAGGGGGCCCGAGGGGCGAGCAGTACTTC | CASSLDSGGPRGEQYF
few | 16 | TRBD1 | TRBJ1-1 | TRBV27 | TGTGCCAGCTCAATTGATGCGGGACAGGGGGCGTTTGAAGCTTTCTTT | CASSIDAGQGAFEAFF
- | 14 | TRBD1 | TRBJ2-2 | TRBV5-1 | TGCGCCAGCAGCAAGGGACAGAGCACCGGGGAGCTGTTTTTT | CASSKGQSTGELFF
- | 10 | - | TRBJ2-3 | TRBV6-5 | TGTGCCATCGGTACTCTTACGCAGTATTTT | CAIGTLTQYF
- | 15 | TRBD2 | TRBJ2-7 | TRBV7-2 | TGTGCCAGCAGCTTCCTAGCGGGACAGAGCTACGAGCAGTACTTC | CASSFLAGQSYEQYF
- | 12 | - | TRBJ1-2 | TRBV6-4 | TGTGCCAGCAGTGACGGGGACTATGGCTACACCTTC | CASSDGDYGYTF
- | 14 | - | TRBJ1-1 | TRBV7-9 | TGTGCCAGCAGCTTAGCGTTTGGCAACACTGAAGCTTTCTTT | CASSLAFGNTEAFF
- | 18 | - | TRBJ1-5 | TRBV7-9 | TGTGCCAGCAGCCATACCCCGACAGACTACTATAGCAATCAGCCCCAGCATTTT | CASSHTPTDYYSNQPQHF
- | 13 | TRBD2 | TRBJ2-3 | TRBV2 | TGTGCCAGCAGGGGGACTAGCGCGGATACGCAGTATTTT | CASRGTSADTQYF
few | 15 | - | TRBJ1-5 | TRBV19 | TGTGCCAGTAGTATCGGGACCTATAGCAATCAGCCCCAGCATTTT | CASSIGTYSNQPQHF
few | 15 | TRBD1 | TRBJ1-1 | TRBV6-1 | TGTGCCAGCAGTGAAGCTACAGGGGGAATCACTGAAGCTTTCTTT | CASSEATGGITEAFF
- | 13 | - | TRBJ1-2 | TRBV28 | TGTGCCAGCAGTCTAGGGAGTTCGTATGGCTACACCTTC | CASSLGSSYGYTF
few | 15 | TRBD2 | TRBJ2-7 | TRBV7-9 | TGTGCCAGCAGCCATATAGCGGGGTCCCTAGACGAGCAGTACTTC | CASSHIAGSLDEQYF
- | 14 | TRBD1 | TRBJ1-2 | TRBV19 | TGTGCCAGTAAGGAGGGGGCGACTAACTATGGCTACACCTTC | CASKEGATNYGYTF
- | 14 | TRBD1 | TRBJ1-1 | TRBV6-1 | TGTGCCAGCAGTGTCCGGGACAGGGGTACTGAAGCTTTCTTT | CASSVRDRGTEAFF
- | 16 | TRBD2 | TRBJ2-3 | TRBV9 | TGTGCCAGCAGCGTAGGCAGCGGGGGCTCCCCGGATACGCAGTATTTT | CASSVGSGGSPDTQYF
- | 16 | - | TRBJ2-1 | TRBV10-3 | TGTGCCATCAGTGAGGACATAGGGGGGGATTACAATGAGCAGTTCTTC | CAISEDIGGDYNEQFF
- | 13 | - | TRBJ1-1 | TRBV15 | TGTGCCACCAGCAGTACATTAAACACTGAAGCTTTCTTT | CATSSTLNTEAFF
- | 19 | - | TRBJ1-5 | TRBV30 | TGTGCCTGGAGTGTACCGGTAGTTAGGGCAGCAAATAGCAATCAGCCCCAGCATTTT | CAWSVPVVRAANSNQPQHF
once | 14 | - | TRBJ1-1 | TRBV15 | TGTGCCACCAGCAGAGATAACGGAAACACTGAAGCTTTCTTT | CATSRDNGNTEAFF
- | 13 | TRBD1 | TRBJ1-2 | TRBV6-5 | TGTGCCAGCAGTCCCGACAGGGGCAGGGGCTACACCTTC | CASSPDRGRGYTF
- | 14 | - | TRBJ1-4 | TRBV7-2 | TGTGCCAGCAGTCTGGGAGGGGCCAGTGAAAAACTGTTTTTT | CASSLGGASEKLFF
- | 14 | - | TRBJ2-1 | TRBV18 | TGTGCCAGCTCACCGGGGTGGCTAATCAATGAGCAGTTCTTC | CASSPGWLINEQFF
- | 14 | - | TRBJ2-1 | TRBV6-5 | TGTGCCAGCAGGGGGCTAGACAGGAGCAATGAGCAGTTCTTC | CASRGLDRSNEQFF
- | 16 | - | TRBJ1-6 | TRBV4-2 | TGTGCCAGCAGCCCCCAGGACACGGGCACGGGGACACCCCTCCACTTT | CASSPQDTGTGTPLHF
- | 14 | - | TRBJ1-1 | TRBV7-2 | TGTGCCAGCAGCTCCGCCCATTTGGAGACTGAAGCTTTCTTT | CASSSAHLETEAFF
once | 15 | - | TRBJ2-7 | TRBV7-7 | TGTGCCAGCAGCTTAGGGGTAGAGAGCTCCTACGAGCAGTACTTC | CASSLGVESSYEQYF
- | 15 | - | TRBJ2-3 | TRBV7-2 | TGTGCCAGCAGCTTAGATGGGATGAGCACAGATACGCAGTATTTT | CASSLDGMSTDTQYF
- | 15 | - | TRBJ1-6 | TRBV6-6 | TGTGCCAGCAGTTACAGGCTTAGGGATGATTCACCCCTCCACTTT | CASSYRLRDDSPLHF
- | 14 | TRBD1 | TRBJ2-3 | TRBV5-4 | TGTGCCAGCAGCTTGGACGGACAGGGGATGGCGCAGTATTTT | CASSLDGQGMAQYF
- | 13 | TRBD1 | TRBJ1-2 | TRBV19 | TGTGCCAGTACCGACACAGGGGGCGGTGGCTACACCTTC | CASTDTGGGGYTF
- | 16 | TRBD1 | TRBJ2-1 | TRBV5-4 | TGTGCCAGCAGCCACCGACAGGGCGGTTCCTACAATGAGCAGTTCTTC | CASSHRQGGSYNEQFF